Presented here are 11 T cell receptor beta chains from one specimen sequenced in a study of shared clonotypes between healthy human individuals. Profiled with immunoSEQ multiplex PCR; TCRdb holds only in-frame clones, not every one. The data hold about 2.3 million clones, with just under 95% observed a single time. The source material was naive CD4+ T cells from PBMCs. As to subset: CD45RA+ positively selected. These receptors originate from a man between 18 and 29 years old in good health. Some clones in this sample may be carry-over from other donors' samples.

This chain joins TRBV11-1 and TRBJ1-1; 10 nucleotides align to TRBD1. V lost 5 bases and J lost 5; bases outside the gene matches: 5. The CDR3 extends over 14 amino acids. Germline V gives CDR1 SGHAT, CDR2 FQDESV (reference sequence). This CDR3 reads CASSSGQGVTEAFF. In DNA, the CDR3 is TGTGCCAGCAGCAGTGGACAGGGGGTAACTGAAGCTTTCTTT.

Of note for this clone: In the same sample, other DNA sequences code for this CDR3. The chain is built from TRBV19 and TRBJ2-6; D remains unclear. Germline V gives CDR1 LNHDA, CDR2 SQIVND (reference sequence). Trimming removed 3 bases from V and 0 bases from J, with 3 bases in between. This CDR3 spans 14 amino acids. The CDR3 coding sequence is TGTGCCAGTAGTATTCTCTCTGGGGCCAACGTCCTGACTTTC. Protein sequence: CASSILSGANVLTF.

Details on this clone: The sample contains more than one DNA sequence encoding this CDR3. The chain has TRBV7-3 and TRBJ2-7; TRBD1 is a possible D gene (5 bases). The CDR3 extends over 13 amino acids. CDR1 and CDR2 from the germline V gene are SGHTA and FQGTGA. The V gene lost 1 base and the J gene lost 3 bases, with 7 bases spanning the gap. The CDR3 nucleotides are TGTGCCAGCAGCTTAAGCCAGGGCTACGAGCAGTACTTC. It specifies CASSLSQGYEQYF. Together with reference TRBV7-3 and TRBJ2-7, the CDR3 gives the full variable domain: GAGVSQTPSNKVTEKGKYVELRCDPISGHTALYWYRQSLGQGPEFLIYFQGTGAADDSGLPNDRFFAVRPEGSVSTLKIQRTERGDSAVYLCASSLSQGYEQYFGPGTRLTVT.

V gene TRBV7-3 combines with J gene TRBJ2-2, with no clear D. The germline CDR1 and CDR2 sequences are SGHTA and FQGTGA. Trimming cost V 3 bases and J 6 bases, with 8 bases left between them. This CDR3 contains 13 residues. In nucleotides, the CDR3 is TGTGCCAGCAGCTTCCCGACCTCCGGGGAGCTGTTTTTT. Encoded protein: CASSFPTSGELFF. Full variable domain (outside the CDR3, taken from reference TRBV7-3 and TRBJ2-2): GAGVSQTPSNKVTEKGKYVELRCDPISGHTALYWYRQSLGQGPEFLIYFQGTGAADDSGLPNDRFFAVRPEGSVSTLKIQRTERGDSAVYLCASSFPTSGELFFGEGSRLTVL.

The J gene is TRBJ2-1, the V gene TRBV18, with 7 bases matching TRBD2. The CDR3 totals 14 residues. Per the germline V gene, CDR1 is KGHSH and CDR2 is LQKENI. The V gene end was trimmed by 5 bases and the J gene end by 7 bases; junction bases not matched to a gene: 8. The CDR3 sequence: CASSGYAGENEQFF. CDR3 coding DNA: TGTGCCAGCTCAGGGTATGCGGGAGAGAATGAGCAGTTCTTC.

The chain combines TRBV7-3 with TRBJ1-3, with TRBD1 matching over 9 bases. The CDR3 has 15 amino acids. Trimming cost V 4 bases and J 3 bases; bases outside gene matches: 4. The germline CDR1 and CDR2 sequences are SGHTA and FQGTGA. The CDR3 DNA is TGTGCCAGCAGCTCCGGGACAGGGAATGGAAACACCATATATTTT. It is translated as CASSSGTGNGNTIYF. The variable domain in full, with the rest retrieved from reference TRBV7-3 and TRBJ1-3, is GAGVSQTPSNKVTEKGKYVELRCDPISGHTALYWYRQSLGQGPEFLIYFQGTGAADDSGLPNDRFFAVRPEGSVSTLKIQRTERGDSAVYLCASSSGTGNGNTIYFGEGSWLTVV.

The chain uses TRBV27 and TRBJ2-7; 10 bases are shared with TRBD1. Germline assignment: CDR1 MNHEY and CDR2 SMNVEV (reference sequence). There are 13 residues in the CDR3. Germline trimming cut 11 bases from V and 6 bases from J; bases unmatched to any gene: 10. The CDR3 region has the DNA TGTGCCGCAGGGGGACAGGGGCTTCGCGAGCAGTACTTC. Encoded protein: CAAGGQGLREQYF.

V is TRBV5-1 and J is TRBJ2-3; 12 bases line up with TRBD2. CDR1 and CDR2 from the germline V gene are SGHRS and YFSETQ. The J segment lost 5 bases and the V segment lost 1 base, leaving 8 bases of the junction unmatched. This CDR3 comprises 17 residues. CDR3 residues: CASSLNLAGGPVDTQYF. The DNA of the CDR3 is TGCGCCAGCAGCTTGAACCTAGCGGGAGGGCCGGTAGATACGCAGTATTTT. The variable domain in full, with the rest retrieved from reference TRBV5-1 and TRBJ2-3, is KAGVTQTPRYLIKTRGQQVTLSCSPISGHRSVSWYQQTPGQGLQFLFEYFSETQRNKGNFPGRFSGRQFSNSRSEMNVSTLELGDSALYLCASSLNLAGGPVDTQYFGPGTRLTVL.

About this clone: The same CDR3 arises from other DNA sequences in this sample as well. The rearrangement joins TRBV19 to TRBJ1-2; unclear D gene. The germline CDR1 and CDR2 sequences are LNHDA and SQIVND (reference sequence). V dropped 3 bases and J dropped 2 bases, with 10 bases sitting between them. There are 14 residues in the CDR3. The CDR3 nucleotides read TGTGCCAGTAGTATGGCAGGCGGGAACTATGGCTACACCTTC. The encoded protein is CASSMAGGNYGYTF.

V and J are TRBV28 and TRBJ1-2; the match to TRBD1 covers 12 bases. CDR3 length: 17 amino acids. Germline lookup yields CDR1 MDHEN and CDR2 SYDVKM. Germline trimming cut 5 bases from V and 4 bases from J; bases unmatched to any gene: 11. CDR3: CASSPGTGGRQGYGYTF. The CDR3 nucleotides read TGTGCCAGCAGTCCCGGGACAGGGGGCAGGCAGGGCTATGGCTACACCTTC.

This rearrangement joins TRBV29-1 to TRBJ2-6; D remains ambiguous. The V gene lost 3 bases and the J gene lost 1 base, with 7 bases spanning the gap. Germline V gene lookup returns CDR1 SQVTM and CDR2 ANQGSEA. This CDR3 region has 14 residues. The CDR3 DNA is TGCAGCGTTGAGACTTGGTCTGGGGCCAACGTCCTGACTTTC. This translates into CSVETWSGANVLTF.